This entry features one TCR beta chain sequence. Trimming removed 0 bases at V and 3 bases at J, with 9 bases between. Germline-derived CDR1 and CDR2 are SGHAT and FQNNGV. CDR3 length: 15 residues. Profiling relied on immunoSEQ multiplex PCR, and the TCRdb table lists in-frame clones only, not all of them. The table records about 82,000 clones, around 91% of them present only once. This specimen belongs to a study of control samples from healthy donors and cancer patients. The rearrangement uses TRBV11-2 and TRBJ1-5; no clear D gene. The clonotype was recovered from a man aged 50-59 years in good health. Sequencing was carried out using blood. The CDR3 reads CASSLEAGYNQPQHF. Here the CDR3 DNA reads TGTGCCAGCAGCTTAGAAGCAGGATACAATCAGCCCCAGCATTTT.